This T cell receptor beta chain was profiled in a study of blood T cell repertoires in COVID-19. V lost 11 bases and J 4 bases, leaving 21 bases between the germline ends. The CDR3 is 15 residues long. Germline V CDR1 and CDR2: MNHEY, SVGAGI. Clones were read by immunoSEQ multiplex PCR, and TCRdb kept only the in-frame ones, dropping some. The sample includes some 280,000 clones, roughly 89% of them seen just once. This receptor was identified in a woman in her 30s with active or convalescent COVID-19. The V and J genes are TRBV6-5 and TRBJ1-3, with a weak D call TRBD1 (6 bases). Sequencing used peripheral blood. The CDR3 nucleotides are TGTGCCGCAATAAGGGTAGGGGGAGTCGGAAACACCATATATTTT. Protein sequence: CAAIRVGGVGNTIYF.